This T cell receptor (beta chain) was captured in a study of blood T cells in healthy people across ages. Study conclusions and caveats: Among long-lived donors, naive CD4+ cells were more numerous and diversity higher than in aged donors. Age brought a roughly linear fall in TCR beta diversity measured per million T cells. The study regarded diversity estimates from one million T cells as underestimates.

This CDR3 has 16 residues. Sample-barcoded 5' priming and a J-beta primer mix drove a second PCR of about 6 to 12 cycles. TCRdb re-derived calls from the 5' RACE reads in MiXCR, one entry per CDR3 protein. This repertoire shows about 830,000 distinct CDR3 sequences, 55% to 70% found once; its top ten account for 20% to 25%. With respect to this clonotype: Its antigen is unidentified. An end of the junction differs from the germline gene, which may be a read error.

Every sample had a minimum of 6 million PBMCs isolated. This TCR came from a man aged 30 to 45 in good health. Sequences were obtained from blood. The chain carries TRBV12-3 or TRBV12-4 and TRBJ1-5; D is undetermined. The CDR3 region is CASSLVAGSSNRPQHF. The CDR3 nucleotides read TGTGCCAGCAGCCTCGTGGCCGGGAGTAGCAATCGGCCCCAGCATTTT.